The clone carrying this TCR beta chain was seen many times. The time point: newly diagnosed GD, antithyroid drugs for less than 3 months. PBMC-derived RNA was used for the TCR library. The data stem from a study of regulatory T cells in long-lasting Graves disease. Across the whole study: The antithyroid drugs taken by newly diagnosed Graves' patients had been used for under 3 months.

Construction of TCR beta libraries relied on iRepertoire HTBI primers and on Arm-PCR targeting CDR3 regions. TCRdb redid the calling of the multiplex PCR reads with MiXCR, one entry per CDR3 protein. The table lists hundreds of thousands of distinct CDR3 sequences, approximately 12% of them singletons. These data were also reused for a study on T cells in Graves' hyperthyroidism and ophthalmopathy. As that study records: Expanded thyroid clonotypes (above 0.001) were mostly also found in blood.

Sequencing was performed on peripheral blood mononuclear cells (PBMCs), taken at new diagnosis, from a patient treated with antithyroid drugs. The receptor was isolated from a woman aged 30 to 39 with Graves disease.

Here the CDR3 DNA reads TGCAGTGCTAGAGATCGAGGGCGTTGGACCGGGGAGCTGTTTTTT. It yields the protein CSARDRGRWTGELFF. The chain carries TRBV20-1 and TRBJ2-2; TRBD2 is a possible D gene (5 bases). CDR3 length: 15 amino acids. The germline V gene encodes CDR1 DFQATT and CDR2 SNEGSKA (reference sequence). Trimming removed 0 bases from V and 5 bases from J, with 13 bases in between.